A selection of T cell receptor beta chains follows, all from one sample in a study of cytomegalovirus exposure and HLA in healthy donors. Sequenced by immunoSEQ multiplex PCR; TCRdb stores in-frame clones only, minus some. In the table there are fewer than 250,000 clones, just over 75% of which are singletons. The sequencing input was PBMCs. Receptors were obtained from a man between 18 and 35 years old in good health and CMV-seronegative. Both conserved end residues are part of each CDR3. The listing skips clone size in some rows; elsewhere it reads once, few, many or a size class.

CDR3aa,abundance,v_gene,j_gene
CASSQTGGNTGELLF,once,TRBV7-3,TRBJ2-2
CAWSVGGAFF,few,TRBV30,TRBJ1-1
CASSLRGTGELFF,.,TRBV27,TRBJ2-2
CASSLRPTSGASTDTQYF,.,TRBV7-8,TRBJ2-3
CAWSVQYEQYF,.,TRBV30,TRBJ2-7
CASSPKLASTGELFF,.,TRBV18,TRBJ2-2
CASSPEQGLAALLAKNIQYF,.,TRBV7-6,TRBJ2-4
CASAGDIFGGNTIYF,few,TRBV28,TRBJ1-3
CASSPGDREETQYF,.,TRBV18,TRBJ2-5
CAIRTGLTENTEAFF,.,TRBV10-3,TRBJ1-1
CASSFEGLNEQFF,.,TRBV11-2,TRBJ2-1
CARSKEMTASPSNQPQHF,.,TRBV5-3,TRBJ1-5
CASSTGLAADTQYF,.,TRBV7-3,TRBJ2-3
CASSPAWGADTQYF,.,TRBV6-1,TRBJ2-3
CASSLGPPPWSEAFF,few,TRBV7-9,TRBJ1-1
CASRPQGLSGNTIYF,few,TRBV6-5,TRBJ1-3
CASSPHGGQKNYGYTF,once,TRBV28,TRBJ1-2
CASSKGRRAGGAGQPQHF,.,TRBV21-1,TRBJ1-5
CASSEGAGRGGYTF,.,TRBV6-1,TRBJ1-2
CATSRAATSGNTDTQYF,once,TRBV15,TRBJ2-3
CATRTSGRVSLYNEQFF,once,TRBV28,TRBJ2-1
CASSPPGQKETQYF,.,TRBV19,TRBJ2-5
CASSPNQGSSYEQYF,few,TRBV18,TRBJ2-7
CASSTSLAAFF,.,TRBV6-1,TRBJ1-1